This section outlines one TCR beta chain sequence together with its context. Its matching antigen is unknown. The data were obtained in a study of T cell responses to AZD1222 COVID-19 vaccine. V shed 2 bases and J shed 3 bases, with 5 bases lying between them. The CDR3 contains 13 residues. Germline loops: CDR1 MNHEY, CDR2 SVGEGT. This table comes from immunoSEQ multiplex PCR, and its TCRdb copy is limited to in-frame clones, with some not included. The data contain more than 140,000 clones, more than 75% of them seen just once; the ten biggest clones take up 5%. Study observations and caveats: Researchers report vaccine-associated CD4 TCRs spanning spike, with dominance at 160-218 and 743-854.

The chain uses TRBV6-2 or TRBV6-3 and TRBJ2-1, with TRBD2 as a possible D gene (5 bases). Sequenced here: peripheral blood, sampled on day 0 of AZD1222 vaccination. The clonotype comes from an adult in good health. In nucleotides, the CDR3 is TGTGCCAGCAGTTACCGGGACTACAATGAGCAGTTCTTC. Translated: CASSYRDYNEQFF.